This entry features one T cell receptor beta chain sequence. The germline V gene has CDR1 MGHRA and CDR2 YSYEKL. The CDR3 has 12 residues. Trimming cost V 2 bases and J 6 bases, with 6 bases left between them. This sample stems from a study of technical replicates of blood from a few donors. Here immunoSEQ multiplex PCR was the method, and the copy in TCRdb shows in-frame clones only, minus some. The sample records 75,000 to 90,000 clones, 85% to 95% being singletons. Sequenced sample: T cells isolated from PBMCs. The source of this sequence is a human donor in good health. The chain uses TRBV4-1 and TRBJ2-3; tentatively, D is TRBD2 (5 bases). CDR3 loop: CASSQRRDTQYF. The CDR3 bases are TGCGCCAGCAGCCAAAGGAGGGATACGCAGTATTTT.